This TCR beta chain appears in the sequencing data of a study of T cell clonality in common variable immunodeficiency. The CDR3 runs 15 residues. Germline V CDR1 and CDR2: SGHTA, FQGNSA. Study-wide results and caveats: CVID subjects shared fewer TCRbeta clones than healthy controls did. Repertoire-complication correlations in CVID were limited by patient heterogeneity. Common variable immunodeficiency TCR beta sequences reportedly had fewer deletions and N-nucleotide insertions. CVID subjects showed higher TCRbeta clonality than healthy controls.

The assay was immunoSEQ multiplex PCR, and TCRdb's table has in-frame clones only and misses some. The sample yields over 40,000 clones, without any singletons. This clone was counted a few times. The antigen remains undetermined. The CDR3 goes on 3 residues after the read ends, and that part is filled in from the germline J gene. The sample was peripheral blood mononuclear cells. The sequence was collected from a person aged 18 to 75 in good health. The chain links TRBV7-2 to TRBJ1-2; tentatively, D is TRBD1 (5 bases). Incomplete CDR3 DNA: TGTGCCAGCAGCTTAGGCCTAGCGGGGGTAGATACC. It specifies CASSLGLAGVDT. The whole CDR3 protein reads CASSLGLAGVDTYTF.